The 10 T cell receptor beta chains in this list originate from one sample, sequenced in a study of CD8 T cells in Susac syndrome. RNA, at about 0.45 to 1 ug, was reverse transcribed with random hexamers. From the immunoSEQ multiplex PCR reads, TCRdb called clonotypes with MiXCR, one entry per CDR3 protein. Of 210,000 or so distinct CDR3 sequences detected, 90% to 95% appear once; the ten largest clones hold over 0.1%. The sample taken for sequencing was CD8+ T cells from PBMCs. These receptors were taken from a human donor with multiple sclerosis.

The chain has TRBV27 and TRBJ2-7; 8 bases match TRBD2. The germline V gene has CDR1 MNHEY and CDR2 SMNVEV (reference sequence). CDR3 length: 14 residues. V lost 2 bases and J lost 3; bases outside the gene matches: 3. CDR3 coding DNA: TGTGCCAGCAGTTTAGCGGGAGGTCGCTACGAGCAGTACTTC. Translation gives CASSLAGGRYEQYF.

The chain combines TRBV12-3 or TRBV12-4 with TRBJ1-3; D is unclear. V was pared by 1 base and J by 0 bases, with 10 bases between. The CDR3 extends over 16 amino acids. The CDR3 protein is CASSLVRVSSGNTIYF. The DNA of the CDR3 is TGTGCCAGCAGTTTAGTGCGTGTAAGCTCTGGAAACACCATATATTTT.

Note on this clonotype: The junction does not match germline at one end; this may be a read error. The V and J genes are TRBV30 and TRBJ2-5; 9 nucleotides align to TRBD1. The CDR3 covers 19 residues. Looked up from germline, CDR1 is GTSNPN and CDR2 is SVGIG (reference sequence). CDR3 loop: CTWSVVGLPGTGSGETQYF. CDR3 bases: TGTACCTGGAGTGTGGTGGGCCTCCCCGGGACAGGGAGTGGAGAGACCCAGTACTTC. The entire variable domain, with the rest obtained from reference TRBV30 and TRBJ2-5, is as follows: SQTIHQWPATLVQPVGSPLSLECTVEGTSNPNLYWYRQAAGRGLQLLFYSVGIGQISSEVPQNLSASRPQDRQFILSSKKLLLSDSGFYLCTWSVVGLPGTGSGETQYFGPGTRLLVL.

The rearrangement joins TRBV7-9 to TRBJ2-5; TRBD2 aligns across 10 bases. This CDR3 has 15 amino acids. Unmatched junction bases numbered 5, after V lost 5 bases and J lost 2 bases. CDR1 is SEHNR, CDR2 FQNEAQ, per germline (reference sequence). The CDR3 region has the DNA TGTGCCAGCAGCCAACTAGCGGGACAGCAAGAGACCCAGTACTTC. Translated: CASSQLAGQQETQYF.

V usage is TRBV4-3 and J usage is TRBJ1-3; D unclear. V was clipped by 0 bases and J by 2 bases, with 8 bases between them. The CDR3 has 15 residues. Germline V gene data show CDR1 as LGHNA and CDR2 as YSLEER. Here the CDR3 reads CASSQEKGTGNTIYF. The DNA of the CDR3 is TGCGCCAGCAGCCAAGAGAAGGGAACTGGAAACACCATATATTTT.

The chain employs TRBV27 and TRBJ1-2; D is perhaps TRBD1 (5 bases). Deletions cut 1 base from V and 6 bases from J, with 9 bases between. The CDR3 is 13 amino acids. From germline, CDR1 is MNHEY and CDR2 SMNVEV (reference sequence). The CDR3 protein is CASSLYGGDGYTF. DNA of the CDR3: TGTGCCAGCAGTTTATATGGGGGGGATGGCTACACCTTC.

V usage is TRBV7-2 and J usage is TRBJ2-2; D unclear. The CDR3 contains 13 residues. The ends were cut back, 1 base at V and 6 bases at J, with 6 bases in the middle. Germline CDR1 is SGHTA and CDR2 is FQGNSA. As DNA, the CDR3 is TGTGCCAGCAGCTTAGGTGTGGCCGGGGAGCTGTTTTTT. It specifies CASSLGVAGELFF. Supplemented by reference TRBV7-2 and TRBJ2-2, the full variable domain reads GAGVSQSPSNKVTEKGKDVELRCDPISGHTALYWYRQSLGQGLEFLIYFQGNSAPDKSGLPSDRFSAERTGGSVSTLTIQRTQQEDSAVYLCASSLGVAGELFFGEGSRLTVL.

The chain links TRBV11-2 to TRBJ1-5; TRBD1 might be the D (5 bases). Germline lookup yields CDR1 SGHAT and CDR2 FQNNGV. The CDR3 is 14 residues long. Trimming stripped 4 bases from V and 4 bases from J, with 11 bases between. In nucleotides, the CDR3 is TGTGCCAGCAGCTCGGACACCCAAAATCAGCCCCAGCATTTT. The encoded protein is CASSSDTQNQPQHF. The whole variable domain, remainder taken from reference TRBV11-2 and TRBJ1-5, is EAGVAQSPRYKIIEKRQSVAFWCNPISGHATLYWYQQILGQGPKLLIQFQNNGVVDDSQLPKDRFSAERLKGVDSTLKIQPAKLEDSAVYLCASSSDTQNQPQHFGDGTRLSIL.

CDR3 DNA sequence: TGTGCCAGCAGCTTAGCGGGAGGGCCAGTTAGCTCCTACAATGAGCAGTTCTTC. Amino acids: CASSLAGGPVSSYNEQFF. J is TRBJ2-1 and V is TRBV13, with TRBD2 identical over 8 bases. The CDR3 spans 18 residues. The V gene end was trimmed by 1 base and the J gene end by 0 bases; junction bases not matched to a gene: 8. Germline CDR1 reads PRHDT; CDR2 reads FYEKMQ (reference sequence).

In nucleotides, the CDR3 is TGCGCCAGCAGCCAAGGGACAGAGATCCCTGAAGCTTTCTTT. This codes for CASSQGTEIPEAFF. The chain couples TRBV4-1 to TRBJ1-1; D perhaps matches TRBD1 (6 bases). The germline gives CDR1 MGHRA, CDR2 YSYEKL. The V end lost 1 base, the J end lost 6 bases, and 12 bases lay between the germline ends. This CDR3 has 14 residues.